The 18 T cell receptor beta chains in this list originate from one sample, sequenced in a study of vaccination and CD4 T cells after COVID-19. With the Oncomine TCR Beta short-read assay, DNA from cultured CD4+ T cells was sequenced. TCRdb fed the PCR reads into MiXCR, producing one record per CDR3 protein. This sample has under 20,000 distinct CDR3 sequences, with about 60% found just once. These TCRs' antigens remain unknown. Treatment specified: approximately nine-day PBMC culture with coronavirus spike peptide pools or control peptides (ViraFEST assay). Specimen: CD4+ T cells from blood, cultured in vitro, collected after SARS-CoV-2 vaccination. Every receptor here comes from a human donor who had recovered from COVID-19.

A few counts support this clonotype. The rearrangement joins TRBV12-3 or TRBV12-4 to TRBJ1-5, with 9 bases identical to TRBD1. The J segment lost 7 bases and the V segment lost 4 bases, leaving 11 bases of the junction unmatched. The CDR3 runs 16 residues. The CDR3 here is CASSSGYRGQEQPQHF. CDR3 in DNA: TGTGCCAGCAGTTCCGGTTACAGGGGGCAGGAGCAGCCCCAGCATTTT.

Here the CDR3 reads CASSFEGNSYEQYF. CDR3 coding DNA: TGTGCCAGCAGCTTTGAGGGAAATTCCTACGAGCAGTACTTC. The chain links TRBV11-3 to TRBJ2-7; the D gene is possibly TRBD2 (5 bases). Per the germline V gene, CDR1 is SGHNT and CDR2 is YENEEA. V lost 3 bases to trimming and J lost 1 base, with 10 bases between them. This CDR3 has 14 residues.

V and J are TRBV7-3 and TRBJ1-1; D call uncertain. The CDR3 runs to 13 residues. CDR1 is SGHTA and CDR2 is FQGTGA in the germline V gene. Trimming left V 8 bases short and J 0 bases short, with 10 bases between. CDR3 amino acids: CASGRSLNTEAFF. The CDR3 DNA reads as TGTGCCAGCGGAAGGAGTTTGAACACTGAAGCTTTCTTT.

This chain links TRBV4-3 with TRBJ2-7, with D maybe TRBD1 (6 bases). The V gene lost 1 base and the J gene lost 3 bases, with 10 bases spanning the gap. Germline-derived CDR1 and CDR2 are LGHNA and YSLEER. This CDR3 has 14 residues. The CDR3 DNA follows: TGCGCCAGCAGCCAAGCCAGGGGAAGCTACGAGCAGTACTTC. This translates into CASSQARGSYEQYF.

This clonotype was recorded once. The V and J genes are TRBV10-3 and TRBJ2-7; 9 nucleotides align to TRBD2. The J segment lost 3 bases and the V segment lost 2 bases, leaving 8 bases of the junction unmatched. There are 16 residues in the CDR3. CDR1 and CDR2 from the germline V gene are ENHRY and SYGVKD. In DNA, the CDR3 is TGTGCCATCAGTGAGGCCGGACTAGCGAGCGGCTACGAGCAGTACTTC. Translated: CAISEAGLASGYEQYF.

The table lists this clonotype with a few counts. The V gene is TRBV19, the J gene TRBJ1-2; 11 positions match TRBD1. V dropped 7 bases and J dropped 8; count of bases not matched to a gene: 12. This CDR3 spans 15 amino acids. Germline CDR1 and CDR2: LNHDA and SQIVND (reference sequence). CDR3 amino acids: CASKMTGQGESGYTF. The DNA of the CDR3 is TGTGCCAGTAAGATGACGGGACAGGGGGAGAGCGGCTACACCTTC. Based on the CDR3 plus reference TRBV19 and TRBJ1-2, the full variable domain is DGGITQSPKYLFRKEGQNVTLSCEQNLNHDAMYWYRQDPGQGLRLIYYSQIVNDFQKGDIAEGYSVSREKKESFPLTVTSAQKNPTAFYLCASKMTGQGESGYTFGSGTRLTVV.

The chain carries TRBV28 and TRBJ1-2, with D perhaps matching TRBD1 (6 bases). CDR1 and CDR2 from the germline V gene are MDHEN and SYDVKM. This CDR3 has 15 amino acids. Trimming took 5 bases from V and 4 from J, leaving 17 bases between them. CDR3 amino acids: CASSGGAGARYGYTF. In DNA, the CDR3 is TGTGCCAGCAGTGGGGGCGCGGGGGCGCGCTATGGCTACACCTTC.

This clonotype was observed a few times. The rearrangement links TRBV11-3 to TRBJ2-5, with TRBD2 as a possible D gene (5 bases). Deletions cut 1 base from V and 7 bases from J, with 13 bases between. The CDR3 runs to 14 residues. Germline CDR1 reads SGHNT; CDR2 reads YENEEA. The CDR3 DNA sequence: TGTGCCAGCAGCTTAGGCGGAGAACGGGGGACCCAGTACTTC. Translation: CASSLGGERGTQYF.

The chain has TRBV28 and TRBJ1-2; D ambiguous. CDR1 and CDR2 (germline): MDHEN, SYDVKM. V was pared by 8 bases and J by 8 bases, with 12 bases between. The CDR3 has 11 amino acids. CDR3: CASWSLRGYTF. The CDR3 DNA sequence: TGTGCCAGCTGGTCTCTGAGAGGCTACACCTTC.

The sample holds a few counts of this clonotype. The J gene is TRBJ1-1, the V gene TRBV6-1, with TRBD1 as a possible D gene (6 bases). The CDR3 is 13 amino acids. Germline lookup yields CDR1 MNHNS and CDR2 SASEGT. V dropped 6 bases and J dropped 1 base, with 9 bases sitting between them. For the CDR3, the DNA is TGTGCCAGCAGATTGGACAGGAACACTGAAGCTTTCTTT. Translated, it gives CASRLDRNTEAFF.

The gene calls are TRBV7-6 and TRBJ2-2, with a possible D match to TRBD1 (6 bases). Deletions cut 1 base from V and 4 bases from J, with 16 bases between. The germline V gene has CDR1 SGHVS and CDR2 FNYEAQ. The CDR3 totals 17 residues. CDR3 sequence: CASSLVPGTRRTGELFF. In DNA form, the CDR3 reads TGTGCCAGCAGCTTAGTCCCCGGGACAAGACGCACCGGGGAGCTGTTTTTT. Based on the CDR3 plus reference TRBV7-6 and TRBJ2-2, the full variable domain is GAGVSQSPRYKVTKRGQDVALRCDPISGHVSLYWYRQALGQGPEFLTYFNYEAQQDKSGLPNDRFSAERPEGSISTLTIQRTEQRDSAMYRCASSLVPGTRRTGELFFGEGSRLTVL.

The chain carries TRBV7-7 and TRBJ2-1, with TRBD2 matching 13 bases. The germline CDR1 and CDR2 sequences are SSHAT and FNYEAQ (reference sequence). The V and J ends lost 5 bases and 7 bases, in that order; junction bases with no gene match: 5. The CDR3 spans 15 residues. The CDR3 loop reads CASSPGTSGINEQFF. CDR3 coding DNA: TGTGCCAGCAGCCCCGGGACTAGCGGGATTAATGAGCAGTTCTTC.

CDR3 residues: CASSLSEVWTGGRDTQYF. In DNA form, the CDR3 reads TGTGCCAGCAGTTTAAGCGAAGTATGGACAGGGGGTCGAGATACGCAGTATTTT. The rearrangement uses TRBV27 and TRBJ2-3; 10 bases map to TRBD1. This CDR3 contains 18 residues. V shed 2 bases and J 5 bases; nucleotides not matched to a gene: 13. The V gene's germline CDR1 is MNHEY and CDR2 SMNVEV (reference sequence).

CDR3 residues: CASSWGTSITNYNEQFF. The CDR3 DNA is TGTGCCAGCAGCTGGGGGACTAGCATAACCAACTACAATGAGCAGTTCTTC. V is TRBV5-6 and J is TRBJ2-1; 9 nucleotides agree with TRBD2. Germline CDR1 reads SGHDT; CDR2 reads YYEEEE. Trimming removed 3 bases from V and 3 bases from J; junction bases left unmatched: 10. The CDR3 contains 17 residues.

This clonotype was seen only once. This chain uses TRBV5-6 with TRBJ1-5; D ambiguous. The CDR3 spans 14 residues. The V gene lost 1 base and the J gene lost 2 bases, with 7 bases spanning the gap. Germline V gives CDR1 SGHDT, CDR2 YYEEEE. DNA for the CDR3: TGTGCCAGCAGCTTGCGCAGCCGCAATCAGCCCCAGCATTTT. It encodes CASSLRSRNQPQHF.

The chain is built from TRBV12-3 or TRBV12-4 and TRBJ2-7; 7 bases agree with TRBD1. The length of the CDR3 is 14 residues. J was trimmed by 1 base and V by 4 bases; bases with no gene match: 4. The CDR3 sequence is CASSSGTASYEQYF. The CDR3, as DNA: TGTGCCAGCAGTTCCGGGACAGCGTCCTACGAGCAGTACTTC.

V usage is TRBV20-1 and J usage is TRBJ1-2; D unclear. The germline CDR1 and CDR2 sequences are DFQATT and SNEGSKA (reference sequence). V dropped 1 base and J dropped 8 bases, with 17 bases sitting between them. The CDR3 runs to 14 residues. The CDR3 region is CSARGYQKVGGYTF. DNA of the CDR3: TGCAGTGCTAGAGGCTACCAGAAAGTGGGAGGCTACACCTTC.

The chain is built from TRBV19 and TRBJ1-1, with 9 bases fitting TRBD1. J was trimmed by 4 bases and V by 5 bases; bases with no gene match: 8. CDR3 length: 15 residues. Germline V gene sequence: CDR1 LNHDA, CDR2 SQIVND (reference sequence). The DNA for the CDR3 is TGTGCCAGTAGTGCTCCGGGACAGGGAGCCACTGAAGCTTTCTTT. Protein product: CASSAPGQGATEAFF.